A single sample is the source of the 15 T cell receptor beta chains below, sequenced in a study of technical replicates of blood from a few donors. Produced via immunoSEQ multiplex PCR; TCRdb's table is partial and in-frame only. The sample holds 6,500 to 7,500 clones, 90% to 96% seen once. The sequencing sample was made of PBMCs. The receptor source for this set is a human donor in good health.

The chain combines TRBV7-3 with TRBJ2-1; tentative D call: TRBD1 (6 bases). CDR1 SGHTA and CDR2 FQGTGA come from the germline V gene. The CDR3 length is 13 residues. V was pared by 3 bases and J by 7 bases, with 10 bases between. DNA of the CDR3: TGTGCCAGCAGCTTCGCCAGGGGTAATGAGCAGTTCTTC. Its protein product is CASSFARGNEQFF.

This sequence joins TRBV6-5 and TRBJ1-5, with D maybe TRBD1 (5 bases). The ends were cut back, 5 bases at V and 0 bases at J, with 11 bases in the middle. The germline V gene encodes CDR1 MNHEY and CDR2 SVGAGI. This CDR3 contains 15 residues. The CDR3 region has the DNA TGTGCCAGCAGTCCGACAGTTTATAGCAATCAGCCCCAGCATTTT. The encoded protein is CASSPTVYSNQPQHF.

This clone is a singleton in its sample. The chain uses TRBV7-9 and TRBJ2-7; possible D gene TRBD2, 6 bases. The CDR3 length is 13 residues. Deletions cut 5 bases from V and 1 base from J, with 9 bases between. Per germline, CDR1 SEHNR and CDR2 FQNEAQ (reference sequence). The CDR3 DNA follows: TGTGCCAGCAGCGTTAGCGGATCCTACGAGCAGTACTTC. Translation gives CASSVSGSYEQYF.

V gene TRBV27 combines with J gene TRBJ2-2; 16 positions match TRBD2. Germline assignment: CDR1 MNHEY and CDR2 SMNVEV (reference sequence). Trimming at V came to 3 bases and at J to 7 bases, leaving 11 bases not matched to a gene. The CDR3 length is 19 residues. CDR3: CASSFFTGLAGGQDGELFF. CDR3 bases: TGTGCCAGCAGTTTTTTTACGGGACTAGCGGGAGGGCAGGACGGGGAGCTGTTTTTT.

The chain employs TRBV28 and TRBJ2-7, with a possible D match to TRBD1 (6 bases). Germline V CDR1 and CDR2: MDHEN, SYDVKM. Trimming left V 2 bases short and J 3 bases short, with 8 bases between. The CDR3 is 13 amino acids. Written as DNA, the CDR3 is TGTGCCAGCAGTTTAACCAGGGGCTACGAGCAGTACTTC. Its protein product is CASSLTRGYEQYF.

The chain carries TRBV12-2 and TRBJ1-4; whether TRBD1, the table's D call, matches the DNA was not checked. TRBV12-2 is assigned pseudogene status. The CDR3 is 15 amino acids. The CDR3 DNA is TGTGCAAGTCGCCCACCGCGGTCAGGGGTTGAAAAACTGTTTTTT. As protein: CASRPPRSGVEKLFF.

The chain joins TRBV9 to TRBJ2-1; perhaps TRBD2 as D (6 bases). Trimming removed 2 bases from V and 3 bases from J, with 6 bases in between. Germline V lookup: CDR1 SGDLS, CDR2 YYNGEE. This CDR3 comprises 13 residues. CDR3 protein: CASSVSGYNEQFF. The DNA for the CDR3 is TGTGCCAGCAGCGTTAGCGGCTACAATGAGCAGTTCTTC.

The chain uses TRBV28 and TRBJ1-5, with D possibly TRBD1 on 5 matching bases. In germline, CDR1 is MDHEN, CDR2 SYDVKM. V was trimmed by 2 bases and J by 6 bases, leaving 11 bases between them. This CDR3 has 14 amino acids. The CDR3, as DNA: TGTGCCAGCAGTTTAGGGGGGACGGCTCAGCCCCAGCATTTT. It is translated as CASSLGGTAQPQHF.

The J gene is TRBJ2-1, the V gene TRBV6-6, with D tentatively TRBD2 (5 bases). The CDR3 is 11 residues long. Trimming took off 8 bases at V and 7 bases at J, with 9 bases between the two ends. Per the germline V gene, CDR1 is MNHNY and CDR2 is SVGAGI (reference sequence). CDR3 sequence (DNA): TGTGCCAGCCGAGGGCCTAATGAGCAGTTCTTC. Protein sequence: CASRGPNEQFF.

This clone was seen only a few times. The V call is TRBV6-1, the J call TRBJ2-1; 13 positions agree with TRBD2. Germline V gene sequence: CDR1 MNHNS, CDR2 SASEGT. CDR3 size: 15 residues. V gave up 5 bases and J gave up 8 bases; unmatched junction bases: 6. This CDR3 is CASSKTSGRPDEQFF. The CDR3 DNA is TGTGCCAGCAGTAAGACTAGCGGGAGGCCGGATGAGCAGTTCTTC.

This CDR3 reads CASSWMDRDYEQYF. DNA for the CDR3: TGTGCCAGCAGCTGGATGGACAGGGACTACGAGCAGTACTTC. This chain uses TRBV5-5 with TRBJ2-7; 8 bases match TRBD1. Germline loops: CDR1 SGHKS, CDR2 YYEKEE (reference sequence). V gave up 3 bases and J gave up 3 bases; unmatched junction bases: 5. The CDR3 extends over 14 amino acids.

The gene calls are TRBV5-1 and TRBJ1-4; maybe TRBD1 (5 bases). V shed 2 bases and J shed 0 bases, with 11 bases lying between them. This CDR3 comprises 16 residues. Germline V gene lookup returns CDR1 SGHRS and CDR2 YFSETQ. As DNA, the CDR3 is TGCGCCAGCAGCTTCGCAGGGTCCCCAACTAATGAAAAACTGTTTTTT. It encodes CASSFAGSPTNEKLFF.

The sample holds a few counts of this clone. This sequence joins TRBV7-9 and TRBJ1-5; D gene unclear. V lost 2 bases and J lost 6, with 17 bases in between. Germline loops: CDR1 SEHNR, CDR2 FQNEAQ (reference sequence). The CDR3 loop spans 16 amino acids. The CDR3 bases are TGTGCCAGCAGCTTATCAGCAGGAGGAGATTTTCAGCCCCAGCATTTT. Translation: CASSLSAGGDFQPQHF.

This chain joins TRBV10-3 and TRBJ2-3, with 14 bases lining up with TRBD2. The V segment lost 6 bases and the J segment 0 bases; nucleotides outside the gene matches: 5. The CDR3 covers 17 residues. From germline, CDR1 is ENHRY and CDR2 SYGVKD. CDR3 nucleotides: TGTGCCATCAGCCCGGGACTAGCGGGGGTTAGCACAGATACGCAGTATTTT. Translated: CAISPGLAGVSTDTQYF.

This clone was observed once. The gene calls are TRBV5-1 and TRBJ2-1; 11 nucleotides match TRBD2. Trimming at V came to 2 bases and at J to 0 bases, leaving 10 bases not matched to a gene. This CDR3 comprises 19 residues. CDR1 SGHRS and CDR2 YFSETQ come from the germline V gene. This chain's CDR3 is CASSLLPGLAASSYNEQFF. CDR3 nucleotide sequence: TGCGCCAGCAGCTTACTTCCGGGACTAGCGGCTAGCTCCTACAATGAGCAGTTCTTC.